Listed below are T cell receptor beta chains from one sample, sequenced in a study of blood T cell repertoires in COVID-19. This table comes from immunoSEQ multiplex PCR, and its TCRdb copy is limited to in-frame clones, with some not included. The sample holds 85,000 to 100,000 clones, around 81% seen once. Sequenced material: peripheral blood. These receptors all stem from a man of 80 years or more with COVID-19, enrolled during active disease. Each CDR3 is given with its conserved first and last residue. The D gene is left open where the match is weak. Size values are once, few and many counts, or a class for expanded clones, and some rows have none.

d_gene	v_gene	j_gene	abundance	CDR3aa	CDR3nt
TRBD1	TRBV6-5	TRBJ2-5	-	CASSYSGGGETQYF	TGTGCCAGCAGTTACTCAGGGGGCGGAGAGACCCAGTACTTC
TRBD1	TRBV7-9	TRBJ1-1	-	CASSHRQGPNTEAFF	TGTGCCAGCAGCCATCGACAGGGCCCGAACACTGAAGCTTTCTTT
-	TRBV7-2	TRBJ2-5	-	CASSPTGLPQETQYF	TGTGCCAGCAGCCCGACGGGGTTACCCCAAGAGACCCAGTACTTC
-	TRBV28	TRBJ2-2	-	CASSRGGYTGELFF	TGTGCCAGCAGCCGCGGCGGGTACACCGGGGAGCTGTTTTTT
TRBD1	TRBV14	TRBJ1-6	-	CASSLRTGGELNSPLHF	TGTGCCAGCAGCCTCCGGACAGGGGGCGAATTAAACTCACCCCTCCACTTT
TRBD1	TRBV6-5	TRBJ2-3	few	CASSRGQEATDTQYF	TGTGCCAGCAGTCGCGGACAGGAGGCCACAGATACGCAGTATTTT
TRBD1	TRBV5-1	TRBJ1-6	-	CASSGRTGDNSPLHF	TGCGCCAGCAGCGGGCGGACAGGGGATAATTCACCCCTCCACTTT
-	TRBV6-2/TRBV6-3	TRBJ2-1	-	CASSSLQGAVYNEQFF	TGTGCCAGCAGTTCCCTTCAGGGTGCGGTCTACAATGAGCAGTTCTTC
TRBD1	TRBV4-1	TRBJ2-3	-	CASSQEAQGPGRDTQYF	TGCGCCAGCAGCCAAGAAGCACAGGGGCCGGGGAGAGATACGCAGTATTTT
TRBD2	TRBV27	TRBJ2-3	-	CASSFSWREPPDTQYF	TGTGCCAGCAGTTTTAGTTGGCGGGAGCCCCCAGATACGCAGTATTTT
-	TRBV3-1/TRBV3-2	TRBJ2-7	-	CASSQAPSGHQLYEQYF	TGTGCCAGCAGCCAAGCGCCGAGCGGGCACCAACTCTACGAGCAGTACTTC
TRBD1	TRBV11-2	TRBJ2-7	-	CASSFRDRPHEQYF	TGTGCCAGCAGCTTCCGGGACAGACCCCACGAGCAGTACTTC
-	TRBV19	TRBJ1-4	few	CASSIYDTGRSNEKLFF	TGTGCCAGTAGTATATATGACACGGGAAGGTCAAATGAAAAACTGTTTTTT
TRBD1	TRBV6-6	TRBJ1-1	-	CASSYGTGGRVAFF	TGTGCCAGCAGCTACGGGACAGGGGGCCGGGTAGCTTTCTTT
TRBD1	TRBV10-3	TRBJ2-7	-	CAISDRGYEQYF	TGTGCCATCAGTGACAGGGGGTACGAGCAGTACTTC
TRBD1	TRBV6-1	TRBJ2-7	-	CASSVTPGQGSYEQYF	TGTGCCAGCAGTGTCACTCCGGGACAGGGATCCTACGAGCAGTACTTC
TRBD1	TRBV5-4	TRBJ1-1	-	CASSRTGNTEAFF	TGTGCCAGCAGCCGGACAGGGAACACTGAAGCTTTCTTT
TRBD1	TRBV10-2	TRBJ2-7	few	CASRAGGSIGEQYF	TGCGCCAGCAGGGCAGGGGGCTCTATTGGCGAGCAGTACTTC
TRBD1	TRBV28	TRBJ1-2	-	CASSPTDRGRRGYTF	TGTGCCAGCAGTCCTACGGACAGGGGGCGACGGGGCTACACCTTC
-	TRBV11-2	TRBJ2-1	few	CASSLGEGGYNEQFF	TGTGCCAGCAGCTTAGGGGAGGGGGGATACAATGAGCAGTTCTTC
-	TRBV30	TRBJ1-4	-	CACTGSLNEKLFF	TGTGCCTGTACCGGGTCCCTTAATGAAAAACTGTTTTTT
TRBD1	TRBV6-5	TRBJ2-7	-	CASRRWDSREQYF	TGTGCCAGCAGAAGGTGGGACAGCCGCGAGCAGTACTTC
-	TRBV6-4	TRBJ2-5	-	CARDSGWTDQETQYF	TGTGCCAGAGACTCTGGTTGGACAGACCAAGAGACCCAGTACTTC
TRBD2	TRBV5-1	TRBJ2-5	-	CASSLVTSGQETQYF	TGCGCCAGCAGCTTGGTTACTAGCGGCCAAGAGACCCAGTACTTC
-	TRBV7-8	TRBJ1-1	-	CASSLRAGSYTEAFF	TGTGCCAGCAGCTTACGGGCAGGGTCTTACACTGAAGCTTTCTTT
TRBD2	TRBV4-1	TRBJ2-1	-	CASSQAKLAGVIDEQFF	TGCGCCAGCAGCCAAGCCAAACTAGCGGGAGTAATAGATGAGCAGTTCTTC
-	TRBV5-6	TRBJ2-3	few	CASSFIDTQYF	TGTGCCAGCAGCTTTATCGATACGCAGTATTTT
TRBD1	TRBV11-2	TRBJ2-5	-	CASSLRGTGETQYF	TGTGCCAGCAGCTTAAGAGGGACAGGGGAGACCCAGTACTTC
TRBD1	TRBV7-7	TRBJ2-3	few	CASSPGTGGTDTQYF	TGTGCCAGCAGCCCGGGGACAGGGGGCACAGATACGCAGTATTTT
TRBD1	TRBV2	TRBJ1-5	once	CASSRDRSRQPQHF	TGTGCCAGCAGTAGGGACAGGTCTCGGCAGCCCCAGCATTTT
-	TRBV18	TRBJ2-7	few	CASSPSRDSYEQYF	TGTGCCAGCTCACCATCCAGGGACTCCTACGAGCAGTACTTC
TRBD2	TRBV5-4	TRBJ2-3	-	CASSVYRLLAADTQYF	TGTGCCAGCAGTGTCTACCGACTACTAGCGGCGGATACGCAGTATTTT
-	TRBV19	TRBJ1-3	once	CASSIPLDSSGNTIYF	TGTGCCAGTAGTATCCCTCTCGACAGTTCTGGAAACACCATATATTTT
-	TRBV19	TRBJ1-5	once	CASSMATDQPQHF	TGTGCCAGTAGTATGGCGACAGATCAGCCCCAGCATTTT
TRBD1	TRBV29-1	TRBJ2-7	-	CSVATGGGYEQYF	TGCAGCGTCGCGACAGGGGGGGGCTACGAGCAGTACTTC
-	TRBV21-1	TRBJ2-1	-	CASSKAREGGHEQFF	TGTGCCAGCAGCAAAGCGCGAGAAGGGGGCCATGAGCAGTTCTTC
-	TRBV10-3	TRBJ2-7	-	CATPEIDSYEQYF	TGTGCCACGCCCGAGATTGACTCCTACGAGCAGTACTTC
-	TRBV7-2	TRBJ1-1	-	CASSLGGWAAFF	TGTGCCAGCAGCTTAGGGGGCTGGGCGGCTTTCTTT
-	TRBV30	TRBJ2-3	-	CAWGEWRTSTDTQYF	TGTGCCTGGGGTGAGTGGCGGACTAGCACAGATACGCAGTATTTT
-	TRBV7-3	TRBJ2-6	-	CASSFTGGANVLTF	TGTGCCAGCAGCTTTACTGGTGGGGCCAACGTCCTGACTTTC
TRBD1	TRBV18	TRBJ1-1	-	CASSPLETGGTEAFF	TGTGCCAGCTCACCACTCGAAACAGGGGGCACTGAAGCTTTCTTT
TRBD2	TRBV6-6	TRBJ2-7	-	CASSYSRLAGHYEQYF	TGTGCCAGCAGTTACTCCAGACTAGCGGGGCACTACGAGCAGTACTTC
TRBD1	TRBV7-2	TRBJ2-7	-	CASSLGQGAGGEQYF	TGTGCCAGCAGCCTGGGACAGGGGGCAGGAGGCGAGCAGTACTTC
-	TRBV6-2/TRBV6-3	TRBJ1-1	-	CASSYPLGQNTEAFF	TGTGCCAGCAGTTACCCTTTGGGACAGAACACTGAAGCTTTCTTT
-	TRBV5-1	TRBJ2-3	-	CASGGSTDTQYF	TGCGCCAGCGGAGGGTCCACAGATACGCAGTATTTT
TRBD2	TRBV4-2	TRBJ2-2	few	CASSPRRLAAGELFF	TGTGCCAGCAGCCCCCGAAGACTAGCGGCCGGGGAGCTGTTTTTT
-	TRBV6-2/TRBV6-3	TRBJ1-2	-	CASSPGSGYTF	TGTGCCAGCAGTCCCGGTAGTGGCTACACCTTC
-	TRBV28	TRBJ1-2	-	CASSLISILGYTF	TGTGCCAGCAGTTTAATTAGCATTTTGGGCTACACCTTC
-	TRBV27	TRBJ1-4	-	CASSFWQGRNEKLFF	TGTGCCAGCAGTTTTTGGCAGGGAAGGAATGAAAAACTGTTTTTT
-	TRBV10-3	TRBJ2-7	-	CAIRRDSVNEQYF	TGTGCCATCAGGCGGGACTCCGTCAACGAGCAGTACTTC
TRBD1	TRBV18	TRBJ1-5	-	CASSRTGVDQPQHF	TGTGCCAGCTCACGTACAGGGGTGGATCAGCCCCAGCATTTT
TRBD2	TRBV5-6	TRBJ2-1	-	CASSLRLTILAGAYNEQFF	TGTGCCAGCAGCCTCCGTCTGACTATTCTAGCGGGAGCGTACAATGAGCAGTTCTTC
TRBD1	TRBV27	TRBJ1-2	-	CASSSAGTELIYGYTF	TGTGCCAGCAGTTCGGCCGGGACAGAGCTAATCTATGGCTACACCTTC
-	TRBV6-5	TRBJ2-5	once	CASSLLGGEETQYF	TGTGCCAGCAGTCTTCTGGGGGGAGAAGAGACCCAGTACTTC
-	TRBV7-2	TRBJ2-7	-	CASSPSYEQYF	TGTGCCAGCAGCCCTTCCTACGAGCAGTACTTC
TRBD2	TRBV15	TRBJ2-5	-	CATSWGGNQETQYF	TGTGCCACCAGCTGGGGGGGGAACCAAGAGACCCAGTACTTC
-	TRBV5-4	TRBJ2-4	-	CASSLGGIQYF	TGTGCCAGCAGCTTAGGAGGCATTCAGTACTTC
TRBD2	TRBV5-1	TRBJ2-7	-	CASSLGLGLGEQYF	TGCGCCAGCAGCTTAGGACTAGGACTTGGGGAGCAGTACTTC
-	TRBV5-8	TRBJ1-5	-	CASSLRQTHPQHF	TGTGCCAGCAGCTTGCGACAGACCCACCCCCAGCATTTT
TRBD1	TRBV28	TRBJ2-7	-	CASSFAYRGAYEQYF	TGTGCCAGCAGTTTCGCCTACAGGGGGGCATACGAGCAGTACTTC